The next 13 T cell receptor beta chains were all read from a single sample in a study of control samples from healthy donors and cancer patients. Profiled with immunoSEQ multiplex PCR; TCRdb holds only in-frame clones, not every one. The table lists 150,000 or so clones, under 95% of them singletons. Material: blood. Receptors originate from a man between 18 and 29 years old in good health.

The chain has TRBV18 and TRBJ2-3; 7 bases are a match to TRBD1. The germline gives CDR1 KGHSH, CDR2 LQKENI. J gave up 0 bases and V 5 bases, and 5 bases lay outside the gene matches. The CDR3 runs 15 residues. CDR3 loop: CASSMYRGSTDTQYF. CDR3 in DNA: TGTGCCAGCTCAATGTACAGGGGAAGCACAGATACGCAGTATTTT.

The V and J genes are TRBV5-1 and TRBJ1-2; D is ambiguous. The CDR3 is 14 amino acids. The germline gives CDR1 SGHRS, CDR2 YFSETQ. V gave up 0 bases and J gave up 4 bases, with 10 bases separating them. The CDR3 nucleotides are TGCGCCAGCAGCTTGGGAGGGTTGGCCTATGGCTACACCTTC. Encoded protein: CASSLGGLAYGYTF.

The CDR3 protein is CASGFGRPGVETYEQYF. The DNA for the CDR3 is TGTGCTAGTGGTTTTGGCCGCCCGGGGGTAGAGACCTACGAGCAGTACTTC. This sequence joins TRBV12-5 and TRBJ2-7; tentative D call: TRBD2 (6 bases). Trimming pared 3 bases from V and 2 bases from J, leaving 20 bases between. The CDR3 sequence is 17 residues long. Per germline, CDR1 LGHNT and CDR2 FRNRAP.

The chain is built from TRBV19 and TRBJ2-1, with D possibly being TRBD2 (6 bases). This CDR3 is built from 14 residues. Germline loops: CDR1 LNHDA, CDR2 SQIVND (reference sequence). V lost 3 bases and J lost 8, with 14 bases in between. In DNA, the CDR3 is TGTGCCAGTAGTATCGTACTAGCCAGCGATGAGCAGTTCTTC. Translating gives CASSIVLASDEQFF.

The J gene is TRBJ1-5, the V gene TRBV28; D may be TRBD1 (6 bases). The CDR3 sequence is 15 residues long. In germline, CDR1 is MDHEN, CDR2 SYDVKM. The V and J ends lost 5 bases and 9 bases respectively, with 20 bases between them. The CDR3 reads CASSKLNRAPWPQHF. DNA for the CDR3: TGTGCCAGCAGTAAACTTAACAGGGCCCCGTGGCCCCAGCATTTT.

This rearrangement joins TRBV21-1 to TRBJ1-2; TRBD1 was called by the table and not checked on the DNA. TRBV21-1 corresponds to a pseudogene. This CDR3 region has 16 residues. The CDR3 bases are TGTGCCAGCAGGGGGGGACAGGGGAGGTTGAACTATGGCTACACCTTC. It specifies CASRGGQGRLNYGYTF.

The chain uses TRBV7-3 and TRBJ2-7; a weak D match, TRBD2 (5 bases). V lost 3 bases and J lost 3, with 18 bases in between. In germline, CDR1 is SGHTA, CDR2 FQGTGA. The CDR3 is 16 amino acids. The CDR3 region is CASSFLGERANYEQYF. CDR3 DNA: TGTGCCAGCAGCTTCCTCGGGGAGAGGGCAAACTACGAGCAGTACTTC.

V is TRBV18 and J is TRBJ1-1; 8 bases map to TRBD1. The CDR3 has 18 amino acids. Per germline, CDR1 KGHSH and CDR2 LQKENI. V shed 2 bases and J 1 base; nucleotides not matched to a gene: 12. The CDR3 protein is CASSPSLGQEVTNTEAFF. Here the CDR3 DNA reads TGTGCCAGCTCACCATCCTTGGGACAGGAAGTGACGAACACTGAAGCTTTCTTT. Variable domain in full (rest from reference TRBV18 and TRBJ1-1): NAGVMQNPRHLVRRRGQEARLRCSPMKGHSHVYWYRQLPEEGLKFMVYLQKENIIDESGMPKERFSAEFPKEGPSILRIQQVVRGDSAAYFCASSPSLGQEVTNTEAFFGQGTRLTVV.

The rearrangement uses TRBV19 and TRBJ2-7, with 9 nucleotides matching TRBD2. V shed 3 bases, J shed 5 bases, and the junction held 5 bases outside the gene matches. The germline gives CDR1 LNHDA, CDR2 SQIVND (reference sequence). The CDR3 sequence is 14 residues long. The CDR3 DNA reads as TGTGCCAGTAGTATGGCGGGAGGGTTCGACGAGCAGTACTTC. It translates to CASSMAGGFDEQYF.

The chain is built from TRBV7-6 and TRBJ2-1; possibly TRBD1 for D (8 bases). This CDR3 has 14 residues. Germline V lookup: CDR1 SGHVS, CDR2 FNYEAQ. The ends were cut back, 3 bases at V and 6 bases at J, with 12 bases in the middle. CDR3 nucleotides: TGTGCCAGCAGCTTGGGGGGGACAGGCAATGAGCAGTTCTTC. Its protein product is CASSLGGTGNEQFF. The full variable domain, with the rest looked up from reference TRBV7-6 and TRBJ2-1, is GAGVSQSPRYKVTKRGQDVALRCDPISGHVSLYWYRQALGQGPEFLTYFNYEAQQDKSGLPNDRFSAERPEGSISTLTIQRTEQRDSAMYRCASSLGGTGNEQFFGPGTRLTVL.

This chain links TRBV6-5 with TRBJ2-7, with D hard to call. V was trimmed by 8 bases and J by 1 base, leaving 9 bases between them. CDR3 length: 12 residues. Germline CDR1 MNHEY, CDR2 SVGAGI. CDR3 sequence reads: CASELRSYEQYF. The CDR3 nucleotides read TGTGCCAGCGAGCTGAGGTCCTACGAGCAGTACTTC.

The chain has TRBV4-1 and TRBJ2-2; no definite D call. The CDR3 spans 14 residues. Trimming stripped 4 bases from V and 6 bases from J, with 12 bases between. CDR1 MGHRA and CDR2 YSYEKL come from the germline V gene. CDR3 in DNA: TGCGCCAGCAGCCCAAGGTCCGGTCCCGGGGAGCTGTTTTTT. The encoded protein is CASSPRSGPGELFF.

This clone has ten or more counts. The chain couples TRBV4-3 to TRBJ2-3; D tentatively fits TRBD1 or TRBD2 (5 bases each). The germline V and J ends were trimmed by 0 bases and 13 bases, with 14 bases remaining between them. The length of the CDR3 is 13 residues. Germline-derived CDR1 and CDR2 are LGHNA and YSLEER. The CDR3 loop reads CASSQDGGLMEYF. CDR3 nucleotides: TGCGCCAGCAGCCAAGATGGGGGTCTTATGGAGTATTTT.